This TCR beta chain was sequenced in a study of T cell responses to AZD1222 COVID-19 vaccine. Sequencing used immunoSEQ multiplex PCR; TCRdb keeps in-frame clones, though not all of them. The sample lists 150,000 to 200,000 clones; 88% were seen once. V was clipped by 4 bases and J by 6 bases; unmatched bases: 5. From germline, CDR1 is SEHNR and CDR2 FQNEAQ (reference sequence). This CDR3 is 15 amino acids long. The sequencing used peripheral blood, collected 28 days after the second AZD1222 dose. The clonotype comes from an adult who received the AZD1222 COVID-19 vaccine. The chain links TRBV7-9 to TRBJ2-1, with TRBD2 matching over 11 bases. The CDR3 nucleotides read TGTGCCAGCAGCTCCGGACTAGCGGGTCCCAATGAGCAGTTCTTC. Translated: CASSSGLAGPNEQFF.